The clone carrying this T cell receptor (beta chain) came up a few times. The target antigen is unknown. These data belong to a study of identical twins. Overall study findings and caveats: For cord blood, abundant beta clonotypes had fewer insertions, unlike memory repertoires, which showed none. In monozygotic twins, models underestimated the sharing of out-of-frame TCR alpha. Some out-of-frame alpha sequences were shared by twins, and these showed excess low generation probability.

The germline V gene encodes CDR1 KGHDR and CDR2 SFDVKD. V lost 1 base to trimming and J lost 6 bases, with 9 bases between them. The CDR3 has 14 residues. Using its own MiXCR run on the 5' RACE reads, TCRdb lists one record per CDR3 protein. This table holds around 650,000 distinct CDR3 sequences, roughly 7.2% found once. Healthy Caucasians alone served as donors. This same sample was also part of a study on yellow fever vaccine responses in identical twins.

The chain is built from TRBV24-1 and TRBJ2-1; tentatively, D is TRBD1 (5 bases). This sequence originates from a young woman in good health. The sequenced material came from PBMCs. The CDR3 spells CATSDFSGINEQFF. CDR3 bases: TGTGCCACCAGTGATTTCTCAGGGATCAATGAGCAGTTCTTC.